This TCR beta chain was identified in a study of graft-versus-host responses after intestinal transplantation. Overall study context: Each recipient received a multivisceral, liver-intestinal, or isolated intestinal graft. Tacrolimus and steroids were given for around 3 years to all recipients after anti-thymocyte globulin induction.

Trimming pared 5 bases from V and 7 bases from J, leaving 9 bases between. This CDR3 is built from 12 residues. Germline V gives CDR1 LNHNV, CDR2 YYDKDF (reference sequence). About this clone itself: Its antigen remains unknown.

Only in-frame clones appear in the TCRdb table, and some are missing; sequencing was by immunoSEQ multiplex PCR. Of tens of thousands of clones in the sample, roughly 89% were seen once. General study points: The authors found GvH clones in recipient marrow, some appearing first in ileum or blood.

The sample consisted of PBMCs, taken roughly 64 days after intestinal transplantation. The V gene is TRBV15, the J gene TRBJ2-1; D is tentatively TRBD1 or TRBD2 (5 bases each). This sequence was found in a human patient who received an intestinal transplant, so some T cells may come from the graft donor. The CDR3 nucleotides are TGTGCCACCAGCCAAGGGGAGAATGAGCAGTTCTTC. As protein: CATSQGENEQFF. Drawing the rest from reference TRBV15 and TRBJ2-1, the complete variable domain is DAMVIQNPRYQVTQFGKPVTLSCSQTLNHNVMYWYQQKSSQAPKLLFHYYDKDFNNEADTPDNFQSRRPNTSFCFLDIRSPGLGDTAMYLCATSQGENEQFFGPGTRLTVL.